Listed here are 4 T cell receptor beta chains from one sample, sequenced in a study of molecular identifiers for immune sequencing clone quantification. Via MiXCR, TCRdb re-called the PCR reads, giving one row per CDR3 protein. The sample has around 470,000 distinct CDR3 sequences; 20% to 25% are singletons. Specimen: naive CD8+ T cells from blood, with Jurkat cell RNA spiked in. Specified subset: FACS-sorted CD8+CD4-CCR7+CD45RA+ naive T cells. The receptors were gathered from a human donor in good health. Some libraries in this study had Jurkat cell RNA spiked in.

The V and J genes are TRBV7-3 and TRBJ2-2; 8 nucleotides match TRBD2. Trimming at V came to 2 bases and at J to 3 bases, leaving 2 bases not matched to a gene. Looked up from germline, CDR1 is SGHTA and CDR2 is FQGTGA. This CDR3 region has 15 residues. In DNA, the CDR3 is TGTGCCAGCAGCTTACTAGCGGGCTACACCGGGGAGCTGTTTTTT. It is translated as CASSLLAGYTGELFF.

Ten or more counts support this clonotype. This sequence joins TRBV20-1 and TRBJ2-7; 9 bases match TRBD2. Losses at the gene ends were 4 bases for V and 7 bases for J; bases not matched to a gene: 11. Germline V CDR1 and CDR2: DFQATT, SNEGSKA (reference sequence). This CDR3 is built from 14 residues. CDR3 nucleotides: TGCAGTGCTATGGGGGCTAGCGGGAAGGGAGAGCAGTACTTC. It yields the protein CSAMGASGKGEQYF.

A few counts support this clonotype. This chain joins TRBV3-1 and TRBJ1-3, with 9 bases matching TRBD1. V lost 3 bases, J lost 2 bases, and 11 bases stayed unmatched. CDR3 length: 18 residues. Germline CDR1 reads LGHDT; CDR2 reads YNNKEL (reference sequence). The CDR3 DNA is TGTGCCAGCAGCCAGGTTTTAGGCAGGACAGGGGCTGGAAACACCATATATTTT. It encodes CASSQVLGRTGAGNTIYF.

Worth noting for this clonotype: Compared with germline, one end of the junction differs, possibly owing to a read error. V and J are TRBV13 and TRBJ1-1; D gene ambiguous. The CDR3 totals 13 residues. Germline lookup yields CDR1 PRHDT and CDR2 FYEKMQ (reference sequence). The DNA of the CDR3 is TGTGCCAGCAGCTTAGGGATGAACCCTGAAGCTTTCTTT. The encoded protein is CASSLGMNPEAFF.